The present entry profiles one T cell receptor (beta chain) with its context. The germline V gene encodes CDR1 MNHNS and CDR2 SASEGT. CDR3 size: 15 residues. Trimming cost V 3 bases and J 8 bases, with 19 bases left between them. These data are taken from a study of long-term antiretroviral therapy in people with HIV. HIV-positive participants were all treated in the United States. Run at survey level, the immunoSEQ assay was version v3.0. Profiled with immunoSEQ multiplex PCR; TCRdb holds only in-frame clones, not every one. The data contain fewer than 30,000 clones, 70% to 90% of them seen just once; the ten biggest clones take up about 9%.

The sample in question was unsorted PBMCs, obtained 3 years after starting antiretroviral therapy. The clonotype comes from a man between 40 and 49 years old with HIV. J is TRBJ1-1 and V is TRBV6-1; D is perhaps TRBD1 (5 bases). The CDR3 DNA sequence: TGTGCCAGCAGTGACGAGGTTCGGGGGTCGGGCGAAGCTTTCTTT. This codes for CASSDEVRGSGEAFF.